This is a list of T cell receptor beta chains from one sample in a study of T cell repertoires in cytomegalovirus infection. No antigens are known for them. Each CDR3 protein is one row after TCRdb ran MiXCR on the reads. The sample shows some 800,000 distinct CDR3 sequences, 32% of them seen only once. The specimen comprised cultured CD8+ T cells from PBMCs, sampled from culture after CMV antigen stimulation. The receptors were sampled from a human donor in good health (CMV status not recorded). Some clones in this sample may be carry-over from other donors' samples. Both conserved end residues are part of each CDR3. The D gene is left open where the match is weak. Some rows have no size entry. The others give once, few or many, or a class for an expanded clone.

length: 18; D: TRBD2; V: TRBV7-2; J: TRBJ2-3; size: many; CDR3: CASSLLAGGFRSTDTQYF; DNA: TGTGCCAGCAGCTTACTAGCGGGGGGCTTTCGTAGCACAGATACGCAGTATTTT
length: 12; D: NA; V: TRBV6-2/TRBV6-3; J: TRBJ2-4; size: NA; CDR3: CASSEERPIQYF; DNA: TGTGCCAGCAGTGAAGAGCGCCCTATTCAGTACTTC
length: 15; D: NA; V: TRBV7-8; J: TRBJ2-7; size: few; CDR3: CASSSGGGASYEQYF; DNA: TGTGCCAGCAGCTCAGGGGGGGGGGCCTCCTACGAGCAGTACTTC
length: 16; D: NA; V: TRBV7-9; J: TRBJ1-5; size: few; CDR3: CASSAGSGGLDQPQHF; DNA: TGTGCCAGCAGCGCCGGGTCTGGAGGACTGGATCAGCCCCAGCATTTT
length: 12; D: NA; V: TRBV6-5; J: TRBJ1-1; size: many; CDR3: CASSYGPTEAFF; DNA: TGTGCCAGCAGTTACGGGCCCACTGAAGCTTTCTTT
length: 12; D: NA; V: TRBV7-9; J: TRBJ2-7; size: NA; CDR3: CASSLDNQSRYF; DNA: TGTGCCAGCAGCTTAGACAACCAGAGCCGATACTTC
length: 14; D: NA; V: TRBV4-1; J: TRBJ1-5; size: many; CDR3: CASSQVISNQPQHF; DNA: TGCGCCAGCAGCCAAGTCATCAGCAATCAGCCCCAGCATTTT
length: 15; D: TRBD1; V: TRBV7-9; J: TRBJ2-1; size: few; CDR3: CASSRPRQGADEQFF; DNA: TGTGCCAGCAGCCGCCCGAGACAGGGGGCCGATGAGCAGTTCTTC
length: 18; D: TRBD2; V: TRBV12-3/TRBV12-4; J: TRBJ2-1; size: few; CDR3: CASSFELAGTSSYNEQFF; DNA: TGTGCCAGCAGTTTCGAACTAGCGGGAACGAGCTCCTACAATGAGCAGTTCTTC
length: 15; D: TRBD1; V: TRBV10-2; J: TRBJ2-2; size: NA; CDR3: CALSERTGRTGELFF; DNA: TGCGCTCTTAGTGAGAGGACAGGGCGCACCGGGGAGCTGTTTTTT
length: 16; D: TRBD2; V: TRBV6-6; J: TRBJ2-3; size: few; CDR3: CASSYSTSGATDTQYF; DNA: TGTGCCAGCAGTTACTCGACTAGCGGTGCCACAGATACGCAGTATTTT
length: 16; D: TRBD2; V: TRBV12-3/TRBV12-4; J: TRBJ2-3; size: few; CDR3: CASTPSSGLVTDTQYF; DNA: TGTGCCAGCACCCCCTCTAGCGGGTTAGTCACAGATACGCAGTATTTT
length: 15; D: TRBD1; V: TRBV7-6; J: TRBJ2-1; size: few; CDR3: CASSSGTGAKDEQFF; DNA: TGTGCCAGCAGCTCCGGGACAGGGGCGAAAGATGAGCAGTTCTTC
length: 16; D: NA; V: TRBV12-3/TRBV12-4; J: TRBJ1-5; size: many; CDR3: CASSFGTPGGNQPQHF; DNA: TGTGCCAGCAGTTTCGGGACCCCTGGCGGGAATCAGCCCCAGCATTTT
length: 14; D: NA; V: TRBV7-4; J: TRBJ2-4; size: NA; CDR3: CASSPIKRTDIQYF; DNA: TGTGCCAGCAGCCCAATAAAACGGACTGACATTCAGTACTTC
length: 15; D: NA; V: TRBV4-1; J: TRBJ1-2; size: few; CDR3: CASSQGTLANYGYTF; DNA: TGCGCCAGCAGCCAAGGGACCTTGGCTAACTATGGCTACACCTTC
length: 11; D: NA; V: TRBV29-1; J: TRBJ2-7; size: NA; CDR3: CSVTISYEQYF; DNA: TGCAGCGTGACTATCTCCTACGAGCAGTACTTC
length: 15; D: NA; V: TRBV11-2; J: TRBJ1-2; size: NA; CDR3: CASSLDWVTSGGYTF; DNA: TGTGCCAGCAGCTTAGATTGGGTGACTTCTGGAGGCTACACCTTC
length: 17; D: NA; V: TRBV19; J: TRBJ1-2; size: NA; CDR3: CASSILWAGTSTGGYTF; DNA: TGTGCCAGTAGTATTTTATGGGCCGGGACCTCCACCGGTGGCTACACCTTC